The 24 T cell receptor beta chains in this list originate from one sample, sequenced in a study of Ad26.COV2.S vaccination and SARS-CoV-2 variants. The table came from immunoSEQ multiplex PCR; TCRdb's copy has only in-frame clones and leaves some out. The table lists about 350,000 clones, roughly 94% of them singletons, with under 4% in the top ten. The specimen comprised peripheral blood, sampled after recovery from COVID-19. The receptors here all came from a human donor who had recovered from COVID-19.

The rearrangement uses TRBV5-6 and TRBJ1-3, with D tentatively TRBD1 (5 bases). CDR1 SGHDT and CDR2 YYEEEE come from the germline V gene. The V gene lost 0 bases and the J gene lost 2 bases, with 9 bases spanning the gap. This CDR3 spans 15 amino acids. The CDR3: CASSLVQETGNTIYF. The CDR3 DNA is TGTGCCAGCAGCTTGGTACAGGAAACTGGAAACACCATATATTTT.

This clone was detected only once. The chain links TRBV6-5 to TRBJ1-2; the D is unclear. There are 11 residues in the CDR3. Germline values: CDR1 MNHEY, CDR2 SVGAGI. V was trimmed by 8 bases and J by 7 bases, leaving 11 bases between them. For the CDR3, the DNA is TGTGCCAGCGGGGATCTGGGTGGCTACACCTTC. Encoded protein: CASGDLGGYTF.

CDR3 nucleotides: TGTGCCAGCAGTTACTCTCTGGGGTATGGCTACACCTTC. Translated: CASSYSLGYGYTF. This chain uses TRBV6-5 with TRBJ1-2; D is ambiguous. V lost 0 bases and J lost 5, with 7 bases in between. The V gene's germline CDR1 is MNHEY and CDR2 SVGAGI. The CDR3 is 13 residues long.

This chain uses TRBV5-1 with TRBJ2-1; 14 nucleotides match TRBD2. The CDR3 totals 16 residues. V lost 5 bases and J lost 4; bases outside the gene matches: 5. The germline V gene encodes CDR1 SGHRS and CDR2 YFSETQ. The CDR3 nucleotides are TGCGCCAGCAGAGAAGGGACTAGCGGGGGTTACAATGAGCAGTTCTTC. It codes for CASREGTSGGYNEQFF.

The V and J genes are TRBV6-5 and TRBJ1-3; D is possibly TRBD1 (5 bases). Per the germline V gene, CDR1 is MNHEY and CDR2 is SVGAGI. The CDR3 is 12 amino acids. V dropped 6 bases and J dropped 4 bases, with 7 bases sitting between them. The CDR3 bases are TGTGCCAGCAGGGGGCCCGGAAACACCATATATTTT. Translating gives CASRGPGNTIYF.

The V and J genes are TRBV5-4 and TRBJ2-2; D might be TRBD1 or TRBD2, each matching 5 bases. The germline V gene has CDR1 SGHNT and CDR2 YYREEE (reference sequence). The CDR3 has 14 residues. Deletions cut 3 bases from V and 4 bases from J, with 10 bases between. The CDR3 reads CASSSRGPTGELFF. CDR3 nucleotide sequence: TGTGCCAGCAGCTCCCGGGGCCCCACCGGGGAGCTGTTTTTT.

V usage is TRBV10-3 and J usage is TRBJ1-1; perhaps TRBD1 as D (6 bases). The V and J ends lost 0 bases and 8 bases respectively, with 10 bases between them. Germline CDR1 is ENHRY and CDR2 is SYGVKD. The length of the CDR3 is 13 residues. The CDR3 region is CAISESTGTEAFF. The CDR3, as DNA: TGTGCCATCAGTGAGTCGACGGGGACAGAAGCTTTCTTT.

The chain combines TRBV5-1 with TRBJ2-5, with TRBD1 as a possible D gene (6 bases). The V gene's germline CDR1 is SGHRS and CDR2 YFSETQ. This CDR3 is 14 amino acids long. V lost 2 bases, J lost 5 bases, and 13 bases lay in between. CDR3 residues: CASSFEDRVETQYF. The CDR3 region has the DNA TGCGCCAGCAGCTTCGAGGACAGAGTGGAGACCCAGTACTTC.

The V call is TRBV6-5, the J call TRBJ1-1; D is undetermined. The CDR3 loop spans 15 amino acids. CDR1 is MNHEY, CDR2 SVGAGI, per germline. V was trimmed by 0 bases and J by 2 bases, leaving 10 bases between them. The CDR3 DNA follows: TGTGCCAGCAGTTACTCTCCCACAGCCAACACTGAAGCTTTCTTT. Translation gives CASSYSPTANTEAFF.

The chain couples TRBV6-4 to TRBJ1-1; TRBD1 is a possible D gene (6 bases). The V gene lost 2 bases and the J gene lost 5 bases, with 15 bases spanning the gap. The CDR3 contains 15 residues. Germline V gene lookup returns CDR1 MRHNA and CDR2 SNTAGT. The CDR3: CASSDRPGVWTEAFF. The DNA of the CDR3 is TGTGCCAGCAGTGACCGACCAGGGGTTTGGACTGAAGCTTTCTTT.

The chain combines TRBV4-2 with TRBJ2-1; 10 positions agree with TRBD2. This CDR3 is built from 15 residues. After removal of 1 base from V and 5 bases from J, the junction contained 2 bases not matched to a gene. CDR1 LGHNA and CDR2 YNFKEQ come from the germline V gene. CDR3 region: CASSQALAGNNEQFF. The CDR3 nucleotides are TGTGCCAGCAGCCAAGCACTAGCGGGGAACAATGAGCAGTTCTTC.

V and J are TRBV19 and TRBJ2-2; D uncertain. CDR1 and CDR2 from the germline V gene are LNHDA and SQIVND (reference sequence). The CDR3 extends over 16 amino acids. Between the trimmed V and J ends, which lost 1 base and 1 base, there was a span of 10 bases. The CDR3 here is CASSIGVTQNTGELFF. Here the CDR3 DNA reads TGTGCCAGTAGTATAGGCGTCACCCAGAACACCGGGGAGCTGTTTTTT.

The chain recombines TRBV9 with TRBJ1-2, with TRBD1 identical over 7 bases. Germline CDR1 reads SGDLS; CDR2 reads YYNGEE. Trimming took 0 bases from V and 4 from J; bases not matched to a gene: 6. There are 15 residues in the CDR3. In DNA form, the CDR3 reads TGTGCCAGCAGCGTAGAGGGAGGGGGCGCCTATGGCTACACCTTC. This translates into CASSVEGGGAYGYTF.

This clone was detected once. The chain joins TRBV5-4 to TRBJ2-1, with D unresolved. Germline-derived CDR1 and CDR2 are SGHNT and YYREEE (reference sequence). V was cut by 0 bases and J by 10 bases, with 8 bases left in between. The CDR3 is 12 residues long. CDR3 coding DNA: TGTGCCAGCAGCTTGGGATACCGGGAGCAGTTCTTC. Protein product: CASSLGYREQFF.

This chain uses TRBV4-3 with TRBJ1-1; 9 nucleotides match TRBD1. Germline-derived CDR1 and CDR2 are LGHNA and YSLEER. With V trimmed by 0 bases and J by 5 bases, 1 base remained unmatched. This CDR3 has 14 amino acids. The CDR3 DNA sequence: TGCGCCAGCAGCCAAGATGACAGGGGGACTGAAGCTTTCTTT. Its translation is CASSQDDRGTEAFF.

This clone appeared a single time. This chain links TRBV5-6 with TRBJ1-5; D might be TRBD1 (5 bases). Trimming cost V 0 bases and J 7 bases, with 14 bases left between them. This CDR3 is built from 15 residues. Germline V gene lookup returns CDR1 SGHDT and CDR2 YYEEEE. This chain's CDR3 is CASSLGGQGRQPQHF. In nucleotides, the CDR3 is TGTGCCAGCAGCTTGGGAGGGCAGGGTCGACAGCCCCAGCATTTT.

The chain combines TRBV18 with TRBJ2-7; a possible D gene is TRBD1 (5 bases). This CDR3 spans 14 amino acids. Germline assignment: CDR1 KGHSH and CDR2 LQKENI. V shed 2 bases and J shed 7 bases, with 15 bases lying between them. The CDR3 reads CASSPETGDGEQYF. The CDR3 nucleotides read TGTGCCAGCTCACCAGAAACAGGCGATGGGGAGCAGTACTTC.

The rearrangement links TRBV10-1 to TRBJ2-7; D call uncertain. This CDR3 contains 13 residues. Germline-derived CDR1 and CDR2 are WNHNN and SYGVQD (reference sequence). Trimming removed 4 bases at V and 1 base at J, with 8 bases between. CDR3 bases: TGCGCCAGCAGTGGGGATAGGTCCTACGAGCAGTACTTC. It is translated as CASSGDRSYEQYF.

This chain joins TRBV9 and TRBJ2-1; possible D gene TRBD2, 6 bases. The CDR3 runs to 15 residues. Germline V gives CDR1 SGDLS, CDR2 YYNGEE. The ends were cut back, 3 bases at V and 8 bases at J, with 18 bases in the middle. In DNA form, the CDR3 reads TGTGCCAGCAGCGGCCCGGGAGTGCGGCAACATGAGCAGTTCTTC. This gives the protein CASSGPGVRQHEQFF.

The CDR3 here is CASRPGLGSRYNEQFF. The CDR3 DNA sequence: TGTGCCAGCAGACCTGGATTGGGTAGTCGGTACAATGAGCAGTTCTTC. The chain joins TRBV6-4 to TRBJ2-1; D is unclear. The CDR3 sequence is 16 residues long. Germline CDR1 and CDR2: MRHNA and SNTAGT. The ends were cut back, 6 bases at V and 4 bases at J, with 19 bases in the middle.

This clone has a handful of counts. CDR3 sequence (DNA): TGTGCCAGCAGCTTAGGGACTAGCGTAGGCAATGAGCAGTTCTTC. Its translation: CASSLGTSVGNEQFF. The V call is TRBV7-2, the J call TRBJ2-1; TRBD2 matches at 9 bases. The CDR3 has 15 residues. Germline V gene lookup returns CDR1 SGHTA and CDR2 FQGNSA. V lost 1 base, J lost 6 bases, and 4 bases stayed unmatched. Drawing the rest from reference TRBV7-2 and TRBJ2-1, the complete variable domain is GAGVSQSPSNKVTEKGKDVELRCDPISGHTALYWYRQSLGQGLEFLIYFQGNSAPDKSGLPSDRFSAERTGGSVSTLTIQRTQQEDSAVYLCASSLGTSVGNEQFFGPGTRLTVL.

Comments on this clone: This specimen includes other DNA sequences encoding the same CDR3. The gene calls are TRBV2 and TRBJ2-2; unclear D gene. Germline loops: CDR1 SNHLY, CDR2 FYNNEI. The CDR3 totals 15 residues. The V and J ends lost 2 bases and 0 bases respectively, with 7 bases between them. This CDR3 reads CASSEKRANTGELFF. DNA of the CDR3: TGTGCCAGCAGTGAAAAGCGCGCGAACACCGGGGAGCTGTTTTTT.

The gene calls are TRBV29-1 and TRBJ1-5; D ambiguous. V lost 4 bases, J lost 0 bases, and 7 bases lay in between. Germline-derived CDR1 and CDR2 are SQVTM and ANQGSEA. CDR3 size: 13 residues. In DNA, the CDR3 is TGCAGCGTTGTGGCCGGTAGCAATCAGCCCCAGCATTTT. Encoded protein: CSVVAGSNQPQHF. Complete variable domain (other parts from reference TRBV29-1 and TRBJ1-5): SAVISQKPSRDICQRGTSLTIQCQVDSQVTMMFWYRQQPGQSLTLIATANQGSEATYESGFVIDKFPISRPNLTFSTLTVSNMSPEDSSIYLCSVVAGSNQPQHFGDGTRLSIL.

In DNA form, the CDR3 reads TGTGCCAGCAGCACACAGGGGAAGGGCCCTGGAAACACCATATATTTT. Translation: CASSTQGKGPGNTIYF. The genes are TRBV7-9 and TRBJ1-3; 7 bases map to TRBD1. CDR1 SEHNR and CDR2 FQNEAQ come from the germline V gene (reference sequence). Germline trimming cut 5 bases from V and 2 bases from J; bases unmatched to any gene: 9. The CDR3 consists of 16 residues.